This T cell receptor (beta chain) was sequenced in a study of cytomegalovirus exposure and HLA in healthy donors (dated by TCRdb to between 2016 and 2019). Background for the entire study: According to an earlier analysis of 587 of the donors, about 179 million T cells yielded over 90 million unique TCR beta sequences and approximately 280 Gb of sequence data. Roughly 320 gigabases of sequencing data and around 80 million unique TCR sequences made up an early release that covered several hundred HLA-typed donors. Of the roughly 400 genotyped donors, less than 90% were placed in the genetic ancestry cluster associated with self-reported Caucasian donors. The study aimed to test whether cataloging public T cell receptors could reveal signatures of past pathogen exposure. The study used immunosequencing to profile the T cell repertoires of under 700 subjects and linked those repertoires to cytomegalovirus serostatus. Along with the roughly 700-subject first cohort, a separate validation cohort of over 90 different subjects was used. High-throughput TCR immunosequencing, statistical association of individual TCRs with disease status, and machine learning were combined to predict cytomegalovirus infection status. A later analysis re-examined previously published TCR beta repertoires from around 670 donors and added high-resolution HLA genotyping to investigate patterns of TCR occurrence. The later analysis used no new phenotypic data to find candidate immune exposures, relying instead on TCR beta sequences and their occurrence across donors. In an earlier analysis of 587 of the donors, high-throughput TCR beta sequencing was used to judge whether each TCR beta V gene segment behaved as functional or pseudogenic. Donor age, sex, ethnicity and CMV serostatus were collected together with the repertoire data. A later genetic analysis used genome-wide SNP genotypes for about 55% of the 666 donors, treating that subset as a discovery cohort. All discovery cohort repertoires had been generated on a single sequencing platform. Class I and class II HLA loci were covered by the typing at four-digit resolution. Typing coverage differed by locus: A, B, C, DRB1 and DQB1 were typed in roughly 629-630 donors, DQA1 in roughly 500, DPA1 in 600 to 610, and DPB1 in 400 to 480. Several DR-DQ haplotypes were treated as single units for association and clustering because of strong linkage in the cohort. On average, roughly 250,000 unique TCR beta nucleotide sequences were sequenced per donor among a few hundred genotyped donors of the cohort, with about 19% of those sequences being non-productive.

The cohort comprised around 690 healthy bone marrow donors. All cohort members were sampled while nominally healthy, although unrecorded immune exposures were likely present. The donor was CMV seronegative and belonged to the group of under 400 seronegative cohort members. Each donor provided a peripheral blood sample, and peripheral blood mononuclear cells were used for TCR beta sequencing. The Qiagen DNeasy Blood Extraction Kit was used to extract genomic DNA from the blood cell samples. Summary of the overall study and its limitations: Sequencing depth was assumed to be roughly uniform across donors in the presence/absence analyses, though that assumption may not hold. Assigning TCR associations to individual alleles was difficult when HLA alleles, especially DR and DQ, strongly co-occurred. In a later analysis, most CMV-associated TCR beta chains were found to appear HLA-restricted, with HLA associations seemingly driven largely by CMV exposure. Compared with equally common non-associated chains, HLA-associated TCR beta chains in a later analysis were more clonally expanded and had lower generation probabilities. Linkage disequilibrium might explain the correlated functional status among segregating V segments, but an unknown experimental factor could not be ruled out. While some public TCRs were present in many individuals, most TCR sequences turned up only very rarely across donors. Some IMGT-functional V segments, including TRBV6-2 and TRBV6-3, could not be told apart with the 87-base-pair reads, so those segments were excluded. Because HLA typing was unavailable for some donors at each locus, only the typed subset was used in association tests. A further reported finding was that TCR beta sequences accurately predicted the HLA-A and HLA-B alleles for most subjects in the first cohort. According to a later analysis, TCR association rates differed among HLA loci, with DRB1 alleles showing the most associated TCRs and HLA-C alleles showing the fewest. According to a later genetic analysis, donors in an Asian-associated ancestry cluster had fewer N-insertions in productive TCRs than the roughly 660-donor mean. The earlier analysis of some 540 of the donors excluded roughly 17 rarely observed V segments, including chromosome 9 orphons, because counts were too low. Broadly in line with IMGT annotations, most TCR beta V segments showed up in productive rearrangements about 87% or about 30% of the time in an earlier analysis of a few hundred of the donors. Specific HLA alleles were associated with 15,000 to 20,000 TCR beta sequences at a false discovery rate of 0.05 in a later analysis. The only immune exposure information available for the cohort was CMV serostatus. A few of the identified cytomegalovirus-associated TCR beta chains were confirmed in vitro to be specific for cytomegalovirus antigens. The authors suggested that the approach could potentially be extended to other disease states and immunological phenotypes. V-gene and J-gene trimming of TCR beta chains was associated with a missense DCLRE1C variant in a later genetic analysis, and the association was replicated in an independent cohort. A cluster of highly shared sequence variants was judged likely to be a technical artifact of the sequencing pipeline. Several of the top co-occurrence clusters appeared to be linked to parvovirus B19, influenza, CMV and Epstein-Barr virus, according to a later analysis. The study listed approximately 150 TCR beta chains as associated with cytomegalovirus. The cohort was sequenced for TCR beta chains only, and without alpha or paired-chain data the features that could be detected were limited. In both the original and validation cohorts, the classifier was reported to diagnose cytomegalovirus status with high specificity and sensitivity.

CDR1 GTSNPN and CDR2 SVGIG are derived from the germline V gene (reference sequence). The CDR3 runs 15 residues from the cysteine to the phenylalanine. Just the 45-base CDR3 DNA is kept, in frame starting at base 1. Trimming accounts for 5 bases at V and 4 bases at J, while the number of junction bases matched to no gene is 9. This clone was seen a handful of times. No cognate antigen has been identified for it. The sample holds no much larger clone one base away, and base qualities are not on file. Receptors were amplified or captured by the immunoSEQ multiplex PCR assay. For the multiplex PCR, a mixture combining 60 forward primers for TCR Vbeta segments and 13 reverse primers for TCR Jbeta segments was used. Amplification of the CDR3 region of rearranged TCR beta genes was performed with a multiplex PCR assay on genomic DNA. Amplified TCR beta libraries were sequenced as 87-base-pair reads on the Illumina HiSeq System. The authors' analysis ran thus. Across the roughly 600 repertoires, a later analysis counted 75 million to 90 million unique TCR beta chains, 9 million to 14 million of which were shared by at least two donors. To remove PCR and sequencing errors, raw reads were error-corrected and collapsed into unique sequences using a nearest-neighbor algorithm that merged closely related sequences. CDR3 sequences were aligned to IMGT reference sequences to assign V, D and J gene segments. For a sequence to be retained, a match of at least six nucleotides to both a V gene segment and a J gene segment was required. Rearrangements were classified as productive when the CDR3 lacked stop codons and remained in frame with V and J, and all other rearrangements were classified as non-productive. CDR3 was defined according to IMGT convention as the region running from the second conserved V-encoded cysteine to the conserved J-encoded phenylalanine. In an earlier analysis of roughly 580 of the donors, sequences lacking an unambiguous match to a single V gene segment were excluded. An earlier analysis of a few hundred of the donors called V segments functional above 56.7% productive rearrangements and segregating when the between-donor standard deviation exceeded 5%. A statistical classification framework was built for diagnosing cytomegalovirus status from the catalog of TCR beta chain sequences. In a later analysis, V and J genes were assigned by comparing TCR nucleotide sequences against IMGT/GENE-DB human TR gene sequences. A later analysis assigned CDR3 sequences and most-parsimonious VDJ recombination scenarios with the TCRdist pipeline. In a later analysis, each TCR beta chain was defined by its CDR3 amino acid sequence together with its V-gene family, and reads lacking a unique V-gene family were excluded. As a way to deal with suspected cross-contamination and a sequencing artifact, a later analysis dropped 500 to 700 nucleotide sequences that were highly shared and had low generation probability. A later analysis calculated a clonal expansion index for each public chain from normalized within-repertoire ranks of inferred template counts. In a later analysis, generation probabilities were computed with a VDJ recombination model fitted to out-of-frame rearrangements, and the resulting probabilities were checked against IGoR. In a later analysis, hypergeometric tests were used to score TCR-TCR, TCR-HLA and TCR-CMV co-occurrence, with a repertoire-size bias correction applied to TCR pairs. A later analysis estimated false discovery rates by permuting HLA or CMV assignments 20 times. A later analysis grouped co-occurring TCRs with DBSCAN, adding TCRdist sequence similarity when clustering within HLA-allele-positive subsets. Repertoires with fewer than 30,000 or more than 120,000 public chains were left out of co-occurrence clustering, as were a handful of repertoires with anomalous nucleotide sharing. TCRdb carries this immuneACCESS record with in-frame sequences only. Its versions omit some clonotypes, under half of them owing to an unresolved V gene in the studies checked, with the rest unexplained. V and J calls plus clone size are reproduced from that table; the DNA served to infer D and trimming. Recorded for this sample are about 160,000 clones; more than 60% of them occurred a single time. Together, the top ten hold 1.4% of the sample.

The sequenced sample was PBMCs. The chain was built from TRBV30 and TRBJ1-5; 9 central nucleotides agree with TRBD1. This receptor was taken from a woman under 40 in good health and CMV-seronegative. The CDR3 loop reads CAWRSTGTGNQPQHF. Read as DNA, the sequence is TGTGCCTGGCGATCAACCGGGACAGGGAATCAGCCCCAGCATTTT.